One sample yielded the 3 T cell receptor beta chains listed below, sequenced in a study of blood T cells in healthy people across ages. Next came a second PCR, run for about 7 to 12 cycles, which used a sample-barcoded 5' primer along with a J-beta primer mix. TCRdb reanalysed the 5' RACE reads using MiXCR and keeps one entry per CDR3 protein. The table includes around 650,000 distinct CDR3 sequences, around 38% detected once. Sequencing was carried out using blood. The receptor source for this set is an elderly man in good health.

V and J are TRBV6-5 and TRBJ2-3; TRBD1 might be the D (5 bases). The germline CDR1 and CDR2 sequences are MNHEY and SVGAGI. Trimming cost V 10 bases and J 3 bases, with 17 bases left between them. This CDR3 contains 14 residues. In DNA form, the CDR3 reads TGTGCCAACACCTATGGAAAGGGGACAGATACGCAGTATTTT. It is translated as CANTYGKGTDTQYF.

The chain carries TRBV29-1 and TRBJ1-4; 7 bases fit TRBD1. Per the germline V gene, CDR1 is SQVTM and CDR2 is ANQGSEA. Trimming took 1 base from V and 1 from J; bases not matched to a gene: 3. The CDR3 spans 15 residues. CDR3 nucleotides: TGCAGCGTTGAAGGGACAGGCCAAACTAATGAAAAACTGTTTTTT. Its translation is CSVEGTGQTNEKLFF.

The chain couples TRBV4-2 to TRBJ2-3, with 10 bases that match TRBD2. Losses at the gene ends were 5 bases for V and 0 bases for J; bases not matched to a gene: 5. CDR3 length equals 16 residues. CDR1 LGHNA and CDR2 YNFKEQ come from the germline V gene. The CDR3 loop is CASSRSGGESTDTQYF. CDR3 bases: TGTGCCAGCAGCAGGAGCGGGGGGGAGAGCACAGATACGCAGTATTTT.